Given below is one TCR beta chain in context. It has no known antigen specificity. Base qualities are missing; no much larger clone stands one base away. The immunoSEQ Assay, a bias-controlled multiplex PCR, was used to amplify TCRbeta CDR3 regions from genomic DNA. The original methods were these. Within the assay, amplification of reference gene primers was used to estimate how many nucleated cells each sample contained. To quantify the absolute abundance of each unique TCRbeta CDR3 rearrangement, sequence reads were collapsed and filtered. For each sample, productive Simpson clonality was calculated by taking the square root of Simpson's diversity index across productive rearrangements. TCRdb's version of the immuneACCESS table is confined to in-frame rearrangements and falls short of the full clone set. An unresolved V gene accounts for under half of the shortfall where checked; the remainder is of unknown origin. V and J calls and clone size are those listed in that table; D and trimming were worked out from the DNA. This sample has about 96,000 clones in its table, and 80% to 90% of those were observed once. The top ten clones comprise around 3.9% of the sample.

One collaborating source in Seattle enrolled patients while the patients were actively infected and followed the patients over time throughout the course of disease. Each collaborating institution followed its own protocols to collect whole blood in K2EDTA tubes. For TCRbeta analysis, collaborators shipped samples in one of three forms: frozen whole blood, isolated PBMCs, or DNA extracted from either of those sample types. These data are taken from a study of blood T cell repertoires in COVID-19 (dated by TCRdb to 2020 to 2021). Study-wide context: Collaborator samples came from the United States, Italy and Spain and covered acute and convalescent phases of COVID-19. The material from the prospective study consisted of cDNA or gDNA derived from T cells, B-cell-depleted T cells, or PBMCs. Deeply sampled blood TCRbeta repertoires from subjects exposed to, actively infected with, or recovered from COVID-19 were included in the dataset. The repertoires were made available in a free public database intended to serve as a resource for research on the immune response to SARS-CoV-2. Samples were obtained from the ongoing ImmuneRACE study (first 160 participants) and from 950 to 1,500 subjects provided by 6 global collaborators. Sample metadata almost always included a de-identified subject ID, COVID-19 status, age in years and sex. Where available, HLA class I and class II types were obtained from metadata supplied by the sample provider rather than from assay-based typing.

Overall study outcomes, separate from this receptor: The amount of clinical and demographic metadata varied by source and participant and was provided uncurated.

Reading from cysteine to phenylalanine, the CDR3 counts 15 amino acids. Only the CDR3 part of the read is kept: 45 bases, read in frame from the first base. V and J are truncated by 4 bases and 2 bases respectively, leaving an intervening sequence of 12 bases. The germline V gene (reference sequence) yields LNHDA for CDR1 and SQIVND for CDR2. The material sequenced was peripheral blood. Recombination connected TRBV19 to TRBJ1-5; no confident D gene assignment can be made. The clonotype was recovered from a human donor with COVID-19, enrolled during active disease. The donor label of this sample is uncertain. The nucleotide sequence reads as follows: TGTGCCAGTAGTAAAAGTGGTCAGGGCAATCAGCCCCAGCATTTT. This sequence encodes CASSKSGQGNQPQHF.